The 15 T cell receptor beta chains below were found in one sample sequenced in a study of T cell responses to AZD1222 COVID-19 vaccine (dated by TCRdb to the early 2020s). Interpreted using the paper, the time point label stands for: baseline before first vaccination. Libraries were built with the immunoSEQ multiplex PCR assay. Held by TCRdb, this immuneACCESS table contains in-frame sequences only and omits some clones. Under half of the omission traces to an unresolved V gene where checked; the cause of the rest is unknown. The table for this sample lists 90,000 to 120,000 clones; about 90% of them were counted only once. The ten largest account for about 20% of the sample. The source material was peripheral blood, sampled on day 0 of AZD1222 vaccination. These receptors were taken from an adult in good health.

The chain links TRBV7-6 to TRBJ2-2, with a possible D match to TRBD2 (5 bases). V was shortened by 1 base and J by 0 bases, with 9 bases between the two germline ends. Germline CDR1 reads SGHVS; CDR2 reads FNYEAQ. This CDR3 spans 16 amino acids. This CDR3 is CASSLDVGANTGELFF. The CDR3 region has the DNA TGTGCCAGCAGCTTAGATGTGGGAGCGAACACCGGGGAGCTGTTTTTT.

V gene TRBV6-6 combines with J gene TRBJ2-1; tentatively, D is TRBD1 (6 bases). The CDR3 has 17 residues. Germline V gene lookup returns CDR1 MNHNY and CDR2 SVGAGI (reference sequence). Trimming removed 5 bases at V and 1 base at J, with 18 bases between. The CDR3 is CASSRSPGQISYNEQFF. CDR3 DNA sequence: TGTGCCAGCAGTCGGTCACCGGGACAAATATCCTACAATGAGCAGTTCTTC.

This chain joins TRBV5-4 and TRBJ1-6, with 7 bases that match TRBD1. Trimming cost V 0 bases and J 10 bases; bases outside gene matches: 4. The germline V gene encodes CDR1 SGHNT and CDR2 YYREEE (reference sequence). This CDR3 has 14 amino acids. CDR3 sequence reads: CASSLGQGESPLHF. The CDR3 DNA follows: TGTGCCAGCAGCTTGGGCCAGGGGGAATCACCCCTCCACTTT. Using reference TRBV5-4 and TRBJ1-6 for the parts outside the CDR3, the full variable domain is ETGVTQSPTHLIKTRGQQVTLRCSSQSGHNTVSWYQQALGQGPQFIFQYYREEENGRGNFPPRFSGLQFPNYSSELNVNALELDDSALYLCASSLGQGESPLHFGNGTRLTVT.

The genes are TRBV13 and TRBJ1-2; 8 bases are shared with TRBD1. The CDR3 consists of 15 residues. Germline values: CDR1 PRHDT, CDR2 FYEKMQ (reference sequence). Trimming cost V 4 bases and J 4 bases; bases outside gene matches: 8. The CDR3: CASSSRRTGPYGYTF. CDR3 DNA sequence: TGTGCCAGCAGCTCCCGGAGGACAGGGCCCTATGGCTACACCTTC.

The V call is TRBV7-2, the J call TRBJ2-2; 7 positions agree with TRBD2. The CDR3 totals 16 residues. CDR1 SGHTA and CDR2 FQGNSA come from the germline V gene. Trimming cost V 1 base and J 8 bases; bases outside gene matches: 10. This CDR3 reads CASSLEGGGVVGELFF. The CDR3 nucleotides read TGTGCCAGCAGCTTAGAGGGCGGGGGAGTAGTAGGGGAGCTGTTTTTT.

This chain joins TRBV15 and TRBJ1-4; D uncertain. Deletions cut 0 bases from V and 7 bases from J, with 15 bases between. Germline assignment: CDR1 LNHNV and CDR2 YYDKDF (reference sequence). The CDR3 length is 16 residues. CDR3 bases: TGTGCCACCAGCAGAGAGAGACCCGCCCTGGGTGAAAAACTGTTTTTT. Its protein is CATSRERPALGEKLFF.

The chain uses TRBV9 and TRBJ2-5, with D uncertain. This CDR3 region has 16 residues. Germline CDR1 reads SGDLS; CDR2 reads YYNGEE. V lost 1 base to trimming and J lost 2 bases, with 15 bases between them. The CDR3 nucleotides read TGTGCCAGCAGCGTAAGTTCTAATAGCCTACAAGAGACCCAGTACTTC. Its translation: CASSVSSNSLQETQYF.

The V call is TRBV5-1, the J call TRBJ1-2; 8 nucleotides align to TRBD1. Germline assignment: CDR1 SGHRS and CDR2 YFSETQ. This CDR3 has 14 amino acids. Trimming took 4 bases from V and 4 from J; bases not matched to a gene: 6. The CDR3 DNA reads TGCGCCAGCAGCCCGGGACAGGTGGGCTATGGCTACACCTTC. It is translated as CASSPGQVGYGYTF. The full variable domain, with the rest looked up from reference TRBV5-1 and TRBJ1-2, is KAGVTQTPRYLIKTRGQQVTLSCSPISGHRSVSWYQQTPGQGLQFLFEYFSETQRNKGNFPGRFSGRQFSNSRSEMNVSTLELGDSALYLCASSPGQVGYGYTFGSGTRLTVV.

This chain connects TRBV5-6 to TRBJ2-7, with unresolved D. Germline lookup yields CDR1 SGHDT and CDR2 YYEEEE. The CDR3 has 14 amino acids. V was clipped by 1 base and J by 4 bases, with 12 bases between them. The CDR3 protein is CASSLSYSPYEQYF. In DNA, the CDR3 is TGTGCCAGCAGCTTGTCATACTCCCCTTACGAGCAGTACTTC.

The CDR3 region is CASSVTGAANYGYTF. The CDR3 DNA follows: TGTGCCAGTAGTGTGACAGGGGCAGCTAACTATGGCTACACCTTC. The gene calls are TRBV19 and TRBJ1-2, with 8 bases aligning to TRBD1. Trimming removed 5 bases from V and 0 bases from J; junction bases left unmatched: 5. Per germline, CDR1 LNHDA and CDR2 SQIVND (reference sequence). This CDR3 region has 15 residues.

The chain couples TRBV6-5 to TRBJ2-7, with D tentatively TRBD1 (8 bases). Germline V lookup: CDR1 MNHEY, CDR2 SVGAGI. V dropped 6 bases and J dropped 3 bases, with 12 bases sitting between them. The CDR3 is made up of 13 amino acids. The CDR3 bases are TGTGCCAGCAGACAGGGGGGGTACTACGAGCAGTACTTC. Translation: CASRQGGYYEQYF.

This chain connects TRBV30 to TRBJ1-2, with D unclear. The V end was cut by 4 bases, the J end by 4 bases, with 16 bases between. CDR1 and CDR2 from the germline V gene are GTSNPN and SVGIG (reference sequence). CDR3 size: 14 residues. The CDR3 DNA sequence: TGTGCCTGGAAATCTAGGGTTTCTGGCTATGGCTACACCTTC. The encoded protein is CAWKSRVSGYGYTF.

The chain has TRBV10-1 and TRBJ2-7; D gene unclear. The CDR3 covers 12 residues. Trimming removed 2 bases at V and 3 bases at J, with 5 bases between. Germline CDR1 reads WNHNN; CDR2 reads SYGVQD (reference sequence). The CDR3, as DNA: TGCGCCAGCAGTGAGGAACGCTACGAGCAGTACTTC. It codes for CASSEERYEQYF.

Worth noting for this clone: Mismatch with germline at one junction end may stem from a read error. J is TRBJ1-4 and V is TRBV2; tentatively, D is TRBD1 (6 bases). The CDR3 spans 15 residues. Per the germline V gene, CDR1 is SNHLY and CDR2 is FYNNEI. The DNA of the CDR3 is TGTGCCAGCAGGGAAGACAGGAACAATCGCGAAAAACTGTTTTTT. This sequence encodes CASREDRNNREKLFF.

The CDR3 protein is CASSPPAGLPSQYF. CDR3 sequence (DNA): TGTGCCAGCTCACCACCTGCCGGACTCCCCTCTCAGTATTTT. J is TRBJ2-3 and V is TRBV18, with D perhaps TRBD2 (5 bases). The CDR3 has 14 amino acids. The germline V and J ends were trimmed by 0 bases and 12 bases, with 16 bases remaining between them. CDR1 KGHSH and CDR2 LQKENI come from the germline V gene. Supplemented by reference TRBV18 and TRBJ2-3, the full variable domain reads NAGVMQNPRHLVRRRGQEARLRCSPMKGHSHVYWYRQLPEEGLKFMVYLQKENIIDESGMPKERFSAEFPKEGPSILRIQQVVRGDSAAYFCASSPPAGLPSQYFGPGTRLTVL.